This record concerns one T cell receptor (beta chain) sequence. Its antigen is not known. The sample comes from a study of shared clonotypes between healthy human individuals. Study-wide findings and caveats: Memory subsets had estimated richness that was generally smaller than that of naive subsets.

Among the donors, all were Caucasian adults who lived in Nashville, Tennessee. The CDR3 loop spans 14 amino acids. Between the trimmed V and J ends, which lost 5 bases and 4 bases, there was a span of 9 bases. Germline-derived CDR1 and CDR2 are SNHLY and FYNNEI. Assay: immunoSEQ multiplex PCR; the TCRdb copy retains only in-frame clones and omits some. The sample lists around 940,000 clones, around 80% occurring once. The sequence came from a man aged 18 to 29 in good health. Sequencing was carried out using memory CD4+ T cells sorted from blood. Subset noted: CD45RA-negative fraction. V usage is TRBV2 and J usage is TRBJ1-6, with D maybe TRBD1 (6 bases). CDR3 in amino acids: CASSQDSYNSPLHF. DNA for the CDR3: TGTGCCAGCAGTCAGGACAGTTATAATTCACCCCTCCACTTT.